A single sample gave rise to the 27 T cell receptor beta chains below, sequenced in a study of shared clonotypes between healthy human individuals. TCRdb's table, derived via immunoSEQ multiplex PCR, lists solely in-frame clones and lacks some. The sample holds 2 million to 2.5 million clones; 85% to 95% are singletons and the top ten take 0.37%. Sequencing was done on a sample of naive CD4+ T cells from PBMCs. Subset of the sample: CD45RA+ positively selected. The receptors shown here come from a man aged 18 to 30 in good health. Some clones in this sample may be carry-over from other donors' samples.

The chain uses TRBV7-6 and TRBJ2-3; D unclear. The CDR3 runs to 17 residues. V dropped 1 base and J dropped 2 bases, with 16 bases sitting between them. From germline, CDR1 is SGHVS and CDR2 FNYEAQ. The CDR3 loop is CASSLGKTRTLTDTQYF. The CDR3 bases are TGTGCCAGCAGCTTAGGCAAGACCAGGACCCTCACAGATACGCAGTATTTT.

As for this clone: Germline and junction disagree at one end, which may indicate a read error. The CDR3 nucleotides are TGTGCCAGCAGCGGAGACAGGTACCAGGAGACCCAGTACTTC. Its translation is CASSGDRYQETQYF. The chain recombines TRBV9 with TRBJ2-5, with D perhaps TRBD1 (6 bases). Germline V gene data show CDR1 as SGDLS and CDR2 as YYNGEE. The CDR3 loop spans 14 amino acids.

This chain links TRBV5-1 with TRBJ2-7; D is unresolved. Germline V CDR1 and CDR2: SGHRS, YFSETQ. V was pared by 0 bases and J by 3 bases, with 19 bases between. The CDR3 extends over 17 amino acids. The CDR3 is CASSLGLGPTLYYEQYF. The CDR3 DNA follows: TGCGCCAGCAGCTTGGGGCTAGGCCCCACCCTCTACTACGAGCAGTACTTC.

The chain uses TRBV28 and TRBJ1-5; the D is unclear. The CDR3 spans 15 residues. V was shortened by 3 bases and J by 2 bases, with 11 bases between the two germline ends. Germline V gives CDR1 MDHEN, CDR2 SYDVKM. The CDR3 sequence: CASSLAGEGNQPQHF. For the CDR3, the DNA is TGTGCCAGCAGTTTGGCCGGGGAGGGCAATCAGCCCCAGCATTTT.

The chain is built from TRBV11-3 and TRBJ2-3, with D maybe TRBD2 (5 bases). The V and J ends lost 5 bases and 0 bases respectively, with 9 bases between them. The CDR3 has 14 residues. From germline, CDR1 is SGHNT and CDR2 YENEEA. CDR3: CASSPGVSTDTQYF. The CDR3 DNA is TGTGCCAGCAGCCCCGGGGTTAGCACAGATACGCAGTATTTT.

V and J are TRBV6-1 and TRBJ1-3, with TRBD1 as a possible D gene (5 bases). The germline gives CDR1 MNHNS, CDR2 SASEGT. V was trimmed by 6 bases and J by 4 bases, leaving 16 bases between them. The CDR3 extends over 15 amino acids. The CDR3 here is CASRLGDAVGNTIYF. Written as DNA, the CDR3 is TGTGCCAGCAGATTGGGGGACGCCGTCGGAAACACCATATATTTT.

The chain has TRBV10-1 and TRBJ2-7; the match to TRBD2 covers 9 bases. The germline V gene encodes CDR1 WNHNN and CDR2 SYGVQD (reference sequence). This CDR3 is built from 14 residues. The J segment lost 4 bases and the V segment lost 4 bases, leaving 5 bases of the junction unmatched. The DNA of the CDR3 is TGCGCCAGCAGTGGGGGGCTAGCGGGGTACGAGCAGTACTTC. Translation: CASSGGLAGYEQYF.

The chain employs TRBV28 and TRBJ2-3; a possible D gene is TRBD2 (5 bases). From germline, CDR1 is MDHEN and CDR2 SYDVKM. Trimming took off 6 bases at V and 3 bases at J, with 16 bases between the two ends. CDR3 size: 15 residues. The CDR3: CASSTPGRGTDTQYF. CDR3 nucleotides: TGTGCCAGCAGCACCCCGGGAAGAGGGACAGATACGCAGTATTTT.

The CDR3 nucleotides read TGTGCCAGCAGCCGGGGGGGCGAGACCCAGTACTTC. Translated, it gives CASSRGGETQYF. This chain joins TRBV14 and TRBJ2-5, with D possibly TRBD2 on 7 matching bases. This CDR3 spans 12 amino acids. Trimming pared 4 bases from V and 5 bases from J, leaving 8 bases between. Germline V gene sequence: CDR1 SGHDN, CDR2 FVKESK.

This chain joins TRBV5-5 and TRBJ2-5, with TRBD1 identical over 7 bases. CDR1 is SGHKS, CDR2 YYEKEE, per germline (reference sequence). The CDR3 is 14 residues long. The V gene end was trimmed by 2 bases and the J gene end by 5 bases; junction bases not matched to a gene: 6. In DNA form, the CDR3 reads TGTGCCAGCAGCTTATTACAGGGGTCCGAGACCCAGTACTTC. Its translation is CASSLLQGSETQYF.

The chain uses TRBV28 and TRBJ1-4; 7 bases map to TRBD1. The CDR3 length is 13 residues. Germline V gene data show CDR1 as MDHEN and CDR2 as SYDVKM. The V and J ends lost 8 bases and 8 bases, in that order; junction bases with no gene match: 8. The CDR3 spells CASSLDRPEKLFF. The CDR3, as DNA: TGTGCCAGCTCCTTGGACAGGCCGGAAAAACTGTTTTTT.

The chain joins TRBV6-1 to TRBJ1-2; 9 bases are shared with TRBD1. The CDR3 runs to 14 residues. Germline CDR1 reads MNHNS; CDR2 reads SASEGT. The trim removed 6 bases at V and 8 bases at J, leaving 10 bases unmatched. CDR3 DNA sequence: TGTGCCAGCAGAGCACAGGGGGCGCCGGGGGGCTACACCTTC. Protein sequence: CASRAQGAPGGYTF.

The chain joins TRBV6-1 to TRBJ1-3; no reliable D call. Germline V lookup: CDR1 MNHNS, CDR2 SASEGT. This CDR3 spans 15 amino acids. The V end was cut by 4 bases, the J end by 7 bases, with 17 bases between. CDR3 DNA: TGTGCCAGCAGTGTCTCACACCCTCTCGGCAACACCATATATTTT. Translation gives CASSVSHPLGNTIYF.

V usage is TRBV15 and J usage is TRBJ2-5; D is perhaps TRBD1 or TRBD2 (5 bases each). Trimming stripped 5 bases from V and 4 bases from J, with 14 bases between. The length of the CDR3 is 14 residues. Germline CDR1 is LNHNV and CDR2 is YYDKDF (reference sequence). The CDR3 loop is CATSGPGTRETQYF. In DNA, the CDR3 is TGTGCCACCAGCGGCCCGGGGACGAGAGAGACCCAGTACTTC.

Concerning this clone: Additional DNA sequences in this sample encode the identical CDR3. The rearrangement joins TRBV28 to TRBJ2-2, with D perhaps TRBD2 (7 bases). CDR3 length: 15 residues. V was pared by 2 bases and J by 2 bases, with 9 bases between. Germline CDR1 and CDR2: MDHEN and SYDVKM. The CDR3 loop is CASSLGGANTGELFF. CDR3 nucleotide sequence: TGTGCCAGCAGTTTAGGGGGGGCTAACACCGGGGAGCTGTTTTTT. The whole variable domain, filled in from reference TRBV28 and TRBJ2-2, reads DVKVTQSSRYLVKRTGEKVFLECVQDMDHENMFWYRQDPGLGLRLIYFSYDVKMKEKGDIPEGYSVSREKKERFSLILESASTNQTSMYLCASSLGGANTGELFFGEGSRLTVL.

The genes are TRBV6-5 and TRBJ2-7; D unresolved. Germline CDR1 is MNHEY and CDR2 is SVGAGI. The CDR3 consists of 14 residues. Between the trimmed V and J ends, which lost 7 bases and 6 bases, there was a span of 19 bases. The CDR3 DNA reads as TGTGCCAGCACCGCCCTGGCTAGAACTGGCGAGCAGTACTTC. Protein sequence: CASTALARTGEQYF.

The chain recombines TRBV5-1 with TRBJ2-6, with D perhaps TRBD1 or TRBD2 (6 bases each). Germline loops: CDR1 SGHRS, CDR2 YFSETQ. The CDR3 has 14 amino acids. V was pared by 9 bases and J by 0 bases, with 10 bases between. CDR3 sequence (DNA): TGCGCCACGGGGGCGGACTCTGGGGCCAACGTCCTGACTTTC. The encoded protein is CATGADSGANVLTF. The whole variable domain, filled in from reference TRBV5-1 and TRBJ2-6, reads KAGVTQTPRYLIKTRGQQVTLSCSPISGHRSVSWYQQTPGQGLQFLFEYFSETQRNKGNFPGRFSGRQFSNSRSEMNVSTLELGDSALYLCATGADSGANVLTFGAGSRLTVL.

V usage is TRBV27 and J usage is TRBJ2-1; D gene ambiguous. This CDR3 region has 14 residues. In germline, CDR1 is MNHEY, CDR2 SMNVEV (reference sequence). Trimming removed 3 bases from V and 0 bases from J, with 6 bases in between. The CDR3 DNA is TGTGCCAGCAGTTTCGGGTTCTCCTACAATGAGCAGTTCTTC. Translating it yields CASSFGFSYNEQFF.

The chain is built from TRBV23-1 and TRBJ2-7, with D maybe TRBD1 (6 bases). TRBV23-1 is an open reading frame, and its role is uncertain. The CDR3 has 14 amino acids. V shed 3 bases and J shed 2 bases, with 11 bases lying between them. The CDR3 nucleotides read TGCGCCAGCAGTCATACAGGGCCCACCTACGAGCAGTACTTC. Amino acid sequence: CASSHTGPTYEQYF.

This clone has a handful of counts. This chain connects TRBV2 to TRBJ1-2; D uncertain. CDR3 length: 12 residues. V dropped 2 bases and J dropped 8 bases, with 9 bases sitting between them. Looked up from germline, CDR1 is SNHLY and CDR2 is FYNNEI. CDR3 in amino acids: CASSERRGGYTF. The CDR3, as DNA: TGTGCCAGCAGTGAACGCCGTGGCGGCTACACCTTC.

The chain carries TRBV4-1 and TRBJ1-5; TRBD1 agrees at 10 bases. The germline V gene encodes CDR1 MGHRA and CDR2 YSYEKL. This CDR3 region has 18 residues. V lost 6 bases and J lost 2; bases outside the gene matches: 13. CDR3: CASRRLDRGLLGNQPQHF. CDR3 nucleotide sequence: TGCGCCAGCAGGCGACTAGACAGGGGGCTATTGGGCAATCAGCCCCAGCATTTT.

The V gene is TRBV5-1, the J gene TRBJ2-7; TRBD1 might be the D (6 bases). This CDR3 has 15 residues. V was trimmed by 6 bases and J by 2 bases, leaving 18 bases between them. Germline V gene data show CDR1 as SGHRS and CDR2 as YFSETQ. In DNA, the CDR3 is TGCGCCAGCAACCGGGACATCCGTTTACCCTACGAGCAGTACTTC. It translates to CASNRDIRLPYEQYF.

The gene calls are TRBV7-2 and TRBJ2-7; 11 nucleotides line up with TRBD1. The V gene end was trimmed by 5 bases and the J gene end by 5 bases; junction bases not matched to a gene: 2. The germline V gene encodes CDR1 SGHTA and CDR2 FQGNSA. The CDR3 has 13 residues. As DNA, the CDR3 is TGTGCCAGCAGCGGACAGGGGGCTGACGAGCAGTACTTC. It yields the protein CASSGQGADEQYF. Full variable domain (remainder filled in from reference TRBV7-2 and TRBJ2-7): GAGVSQSPSNKVTEKGKDVELRCDPISGHTALYWYRQSLGQGLEFLIYFQGNSAPDKSGLPSDRFSAERTGGSVSTLTIQRTQQEDSAVYLCASSGQGADEQYFGPGTRLTVT.

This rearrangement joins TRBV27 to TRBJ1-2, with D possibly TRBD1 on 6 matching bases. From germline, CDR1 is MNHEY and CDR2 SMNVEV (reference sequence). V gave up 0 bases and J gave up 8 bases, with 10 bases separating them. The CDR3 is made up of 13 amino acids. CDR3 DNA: TGTGCCAGCAGTTTATCAGGTGGGGGCGGCTACACCTTC. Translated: CASSLSGGGGYTF.

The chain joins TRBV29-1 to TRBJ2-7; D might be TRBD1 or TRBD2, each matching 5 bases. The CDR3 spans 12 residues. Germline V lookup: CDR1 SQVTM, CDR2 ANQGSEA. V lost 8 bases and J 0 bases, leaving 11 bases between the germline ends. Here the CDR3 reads CSYRGSSYEQYF. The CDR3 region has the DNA TGCAGCTACCGGGGCAGCTCCTACGAGCAGTACTTC.

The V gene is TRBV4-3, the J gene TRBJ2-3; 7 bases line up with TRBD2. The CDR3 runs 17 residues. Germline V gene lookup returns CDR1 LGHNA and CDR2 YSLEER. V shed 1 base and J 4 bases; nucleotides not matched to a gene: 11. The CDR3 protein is CASSQGAGATAADTQYF. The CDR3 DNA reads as TGCGCCAGCAGCCAAGGGGCGGGAGCGACCGCCGCAGATACGCAGTATTTT.

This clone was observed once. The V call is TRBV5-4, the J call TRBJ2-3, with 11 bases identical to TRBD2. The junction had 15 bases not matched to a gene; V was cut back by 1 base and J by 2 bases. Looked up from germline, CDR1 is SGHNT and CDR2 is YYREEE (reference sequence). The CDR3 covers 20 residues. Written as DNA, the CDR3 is TGTGCCAGCAGCTTGAGGACTAGCGGGCGTTCTCGGCTCTCCACAGATACGCAGTATTTT. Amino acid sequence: CASSLRTSGRSRLSTDTQYF.